The clone carrying this T cell receptor beta chain occurred a few times. No antigen is known for it. This sample stems from a study of beta chain features in type 1 diabetes. General study results and limits: TCRB CDR3 length was moderately but significantly reduced in all four CD4+ subsets of Type 1 diabetes patients.

Reverse transcribing all isolated RNA meant expressed TCRB transcripts were sequenced. The read count averaged about 3.57 million across naive, central memory and regulatory T cell samples. The table came from immunoSEQ multiplex PCR; TCRdb's copy has only in-frame clones and leaves some out. This sample has hundreds of thousands of clones, with 15% found just once. The TCR was taken from a man aged 18 to 30 in good health. The material sequenced was naive CD4+ T cells from blood.

The CDR3 reads CASSTGTYSGNTIYF. The CDR3 DNA reads TGTGCCAGCAGTACAGGGACCTACTCTGGAAACACCATATATTTT. The chain joins TRBV6-5 to TRBJ1-3; TRBD1 is a possible D gene (6 bases). The CDR3 is made up of 15 amino acids. Germline loops: CDR1 MNHEY, CDR2 SVGAGI. Trimming took 5 bases from V and 0 from J, leaving 11 bases between them.